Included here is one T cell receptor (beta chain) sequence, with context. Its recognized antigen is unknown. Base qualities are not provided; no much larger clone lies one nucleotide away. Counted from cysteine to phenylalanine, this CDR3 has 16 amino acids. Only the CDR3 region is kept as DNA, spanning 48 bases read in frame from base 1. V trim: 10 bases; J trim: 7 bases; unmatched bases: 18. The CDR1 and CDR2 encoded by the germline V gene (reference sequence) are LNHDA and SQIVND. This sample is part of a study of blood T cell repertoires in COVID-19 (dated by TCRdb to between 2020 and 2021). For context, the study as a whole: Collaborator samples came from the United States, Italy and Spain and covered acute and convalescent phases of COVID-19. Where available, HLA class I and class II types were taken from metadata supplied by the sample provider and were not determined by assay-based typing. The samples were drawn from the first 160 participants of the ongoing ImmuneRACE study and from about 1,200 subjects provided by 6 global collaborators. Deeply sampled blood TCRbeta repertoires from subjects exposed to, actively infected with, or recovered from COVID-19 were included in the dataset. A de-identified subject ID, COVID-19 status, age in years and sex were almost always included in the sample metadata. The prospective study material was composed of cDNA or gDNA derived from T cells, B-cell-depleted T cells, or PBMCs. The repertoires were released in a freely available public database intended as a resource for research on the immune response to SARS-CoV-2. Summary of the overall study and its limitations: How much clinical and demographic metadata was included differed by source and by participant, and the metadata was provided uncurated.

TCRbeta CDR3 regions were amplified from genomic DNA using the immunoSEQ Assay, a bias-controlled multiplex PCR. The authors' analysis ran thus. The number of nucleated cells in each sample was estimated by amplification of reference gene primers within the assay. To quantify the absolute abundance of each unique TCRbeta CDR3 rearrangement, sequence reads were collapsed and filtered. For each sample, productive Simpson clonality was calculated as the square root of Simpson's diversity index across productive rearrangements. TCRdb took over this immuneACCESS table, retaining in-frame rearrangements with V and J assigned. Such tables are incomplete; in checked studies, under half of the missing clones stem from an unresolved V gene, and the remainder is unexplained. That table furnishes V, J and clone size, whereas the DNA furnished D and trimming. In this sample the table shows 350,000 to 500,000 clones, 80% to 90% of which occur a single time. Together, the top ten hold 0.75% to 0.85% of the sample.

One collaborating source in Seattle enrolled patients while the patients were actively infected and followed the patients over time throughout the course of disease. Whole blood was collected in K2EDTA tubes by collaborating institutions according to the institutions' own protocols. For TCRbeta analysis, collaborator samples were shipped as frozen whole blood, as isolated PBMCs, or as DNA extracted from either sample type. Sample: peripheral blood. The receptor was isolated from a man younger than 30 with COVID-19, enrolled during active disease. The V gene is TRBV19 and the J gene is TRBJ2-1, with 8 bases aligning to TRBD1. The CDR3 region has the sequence CATSGGRDRSTNEQFF. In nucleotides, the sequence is TGTGCCACCTCAGGGGGCCGGGACAGGTCTACAAATGAGCAGTTCTTC.